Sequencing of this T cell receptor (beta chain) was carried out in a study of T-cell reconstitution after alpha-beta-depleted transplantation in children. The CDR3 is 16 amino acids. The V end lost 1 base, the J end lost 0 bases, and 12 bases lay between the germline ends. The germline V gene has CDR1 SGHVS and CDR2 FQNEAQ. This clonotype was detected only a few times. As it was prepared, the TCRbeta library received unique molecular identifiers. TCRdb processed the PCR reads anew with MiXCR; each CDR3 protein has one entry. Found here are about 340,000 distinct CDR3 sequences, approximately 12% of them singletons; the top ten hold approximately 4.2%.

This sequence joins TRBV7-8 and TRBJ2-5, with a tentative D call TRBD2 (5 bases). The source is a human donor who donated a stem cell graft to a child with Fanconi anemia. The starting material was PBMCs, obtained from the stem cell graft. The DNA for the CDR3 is TGTGCCAGCAGCTTAGACTTCACGGGGAACCAAGAGACCCAGTACTTC. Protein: CASSLDFTGNQETQYF. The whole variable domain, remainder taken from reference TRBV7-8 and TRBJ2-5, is GAGVSQSPRYKVAKRGQDVALRCDPISGHVSLFWYQQALGQGPEFLTYFQNEAQLDKSGLPSDRFFAERPEGSVSTLKIQRTQQEDSAVYLCASSLDFTGNQETQYFGPGTRLLVL.